The next 10 T cell receptor beta chains were all read from a single sample in a study of shared clonotypes between healthy human individuals. Some clones are missing from TCRdb's copy, which holds only in-frame ones; the method was immunoSEQ multiplex PCR. The table records over 2,000,000 clones, 93% of them present only once. The naive CD8 population came from CD45RO-negative cells selected for CCR7, without terminally differentiated effector memory CD45RA+ cells. Source material: naive CD8+ T cells from PBMCs. The origin of the receptors is a man between 18 and 29 years old in good health. Some clones in this sample may be carry-over from other donors' samples.

The chain uses TRBV15 and TRBJ1-5; no firm D call. From germline, CDR1 is LNHNV and CDR2 YYDKDF (reference sequence). The CDR3 length is 16 residues. The V gene lost 3 bases and the J gene lost 5 bases, with 17 bases spanning the gap. CDR3: CATSRTVSVRDQPQHF. CDR3 bases: TGTGCCACCAGCAGGACCGTATCAGTTCGCGATCAGCCCCAGCATTTT.

V gene TRBV15 combines with J gene TRBJ1-1; D is possibly TRBD1 (6 bases). Looked up from germline, CDR1 is LNHNV and CDR2 is YYDKDF (reference sequence). The CDR3 runs 17 residues. The V end was cut by 3 bases, the J end by 4 bases, with 21 bases between. DNA of the CDR3: TGTGCCACCAGCAGTCTTCCGACGTGGGGGCGGCCCACTGAAGCTTTCTTT. This gives the protein CATSSLPTWGRPTEAFF.

This sequence joins TRBV5-4 and TRBJ2-7, with 7 bases aligning to TRBD2. CDR3 size: 16 residues. With V trimmed by 4 bases and J by 3 bases, 13 bases remained unmatched. The germline V gene encodes CDR1 SGHNT and CDR2 YYREEE (reference sequence). Written as DNA, the CDR3 is TGTGCCAGCAGCAACCAACCGGGACTACCCTACTACGAGCAGTACTTC. Protein: CASSNQPGLPYYEQYF.

With regard to this clone: This sample includes further DNA sequences coding for the same CDR3. The chain couples TRBV7-9 to TRBJ2-2; possible D gene TRBD2, 6 bases. Germline V CDR1 and CDR2: SEHNR, FQNEAQ (reference sequence). V lost 5 bases and J 7 bases, leaving 8 bases between the germline ends. This CDR3 spans 12 amino acids. CDR3 nucleotides: TGTGCCAGCAGCCCCGGGGGCGGGGAGCTGTTTTTT. Residues: CASSPGGGELFF.

The chain joins TRBV2 to TRBJ1-5, with 9 bases fitting TRBD1. CDR3 length: 13 amino acids. V shed 3 bases and J 6 bases; nucleotides not matched to a gene: 0. Germline V lookup: CDR1 SNHLY, CDR2 FYNNEI. The CDR3 here is CASSEDRGQPQHF. The CDR3 nucleotides are TGTGCCAGCAGTGAGGACAGGGGTCAGCCCCAGCATTTT.

The J gene is TRBJ2-2, the V gene TRBV19; the D gene is possibly TRBD2 (5 bases). The V gene's germline CDR1 is LNHDA and CDR2 SQIVND (reference sequence). V lost 11 bases and J 6 bases, leaving 19 bases between the germline ends. This CDR3 comprises 14 residues. The CDR3 sequence is CAGGGSRTSGELFF. As DNA, the CDR3 is TGTGCCGGAGGAGGCTCCCGGACCTCCGGGGAGCTGTTTTTT.

The chain uses TRBV25-1 and TRBJ2-4; 8 bases are shared with TRBD1. Germline-derived CDR1 and CDR2 are MGHDK and SYGVNS. This CDR3 is 12 amino acids long. The J segment lost 6 bases and the V segment lost 8 bases, leaving 3 bases of the junction unmatched. CDR3 protein: CASSGQGNIQYF. The CDR3 DNA is TGTGCCAGCTCCGGACAGGGAAACATTCAGTACTTC.

This clone was detected a few times. This sample includes further DNA sequences coding for the same CDR3. This sequence joins TRBV28 and TRBJ2-2; TRBD2 matches at 8 bases. Germline values: CDR1 MDHEN, CDR2 SYDVKM. The CDR3 is 15 residues long. V trimming: 5 bases; J trimming: 1 base; junction bases outside the gene matches: 3. The CDR3, as DNA: TGTGCCAGCAGTCTCACTAGCGGGAACACCGGGGAGCTGTTTTTT. Its translation: CASSLTSGNTGELFF.

This sequence joins TRBV27 and TRBJ2-7, with D perhaps matching TRBD1 (6 bases). The CDR3 runs 14 residues. Germline CDR1 and CDR2: MNHEY and SMNVEV (reference sequence). Trimming stripped 6 bases from V and 3 bases from J, with 15 bases between. The CDR3 nucleotides are TGTGCCAGCAGCGTCGGGACAACCCACTACGAGCAGTACTTC. Residues: CASSVGTTHYEQYF.

This chain links TRBV28 with TRBJ2-7; 10 bases line up with TRBD2. CDR1 MDHEN and CDR2 SYDVKM come from the germline V gene. This CDR3 has 17 amino acids. Trimming removed 6 bases from V and 0 bases from J; junction bases left unmatched: 11. CDR3 sequence reads: CASSLHLAGESSYEQYF. CDR3 DNA sequence: TGTGCCAGCAGCCTACATCTAGCGGGAGAGAGCTCCTACGAGCAGTACTTC.